The 28 T cell receptor beta chains below were found in one sample sequenced in a study of breast tumors, draining lymph nodes, adjacent tissues. The lymph nodes were axillary draining lymph nodes from breast cancer patients. From the multiplex PCR reads, TCRdb called clonotypes with MiXCR, one entry per CDR3 protein. The data show around 170,000 distinct CDR3 sequences, with 25% to 40% seen just once and roughly 4.3% held by the top ten. The specimen was axillary lymph node tissue. These receptors came from a female donor with breast cancer. Some clones in this sample may be carry-over from other donors' samples.

This clonotype has at least ten counts. This chain links TRBV7-6 with TRBJ2-5; 7 bases are a match to TRBD1. J gave up 4 bases and V 2 bases, and 10 bases lay outside the gene matches. CDR1 and CDR2 (germline): SGHVS, FNYEAQ. The CDR3 is 16 amino acids. The CDR3 bases are TGTGCCAGCAGCTTAAGGTCGAGGGCAGGGGGAGAGACCCAGTACTTC. Protein: CASSLRSRAGGETQYF.

J is TRBJ2-5 and V is TRBV4-2, with a possible D match to TRBD1 (5 bases). V lost 9 bases and J 5 bases, leaving 22 bases between the germline ends. The germline V gene has CDR1 LGHNA and CDR2 YNFKEQ. CDR3 length: 15 residues. CDR3 bases: TGTGCCAGTAGAACACAGCAGGGCCTGGTGGAGACCCAGTACTTC. Protein product: CASRTQQGLVETQYF.

The chain couples TRBV6-6 to TRBJ2-1, with 11 bases aligning to TRBD2. V was pared by 6 bases and J by 2 bases, with 12 bases of the junction left unmatched. CDR1 MNHNY and CDR2 SVGAGI come from the germline V gene (reference sequence). This CDR3 is built from 18 residues. Here the CDR3 reads CASSTGDIAGGPYNEQFF. The CDR3, as DNA: TGTGCCAGCAGCACCGGGGATATAGCGGGAGGGCCCTACAATGAGCAGTTCTTC.

The rearrangement uses TRBV7-8 and TRBJ1-3; D ambiguous. CDR3 size: 15 residues. V was cut by 5 bases and J by 9 bases, with 20 bases left in between. Per germline, CDR1 SGHVS and CDR2 FQNEAQ. The CDR3, as DNA: TGTGCCAGCAGCAATCGGGCAGGTGTGGGCAGCACCATATATTTT. It yields the protein CASSNRAGVGSTIYF.

This clonotype was picked up many times. The chain joins TRBV24-1 to TRBJ2-2; TRBD2 is a possible D gene (7 bases). From germline, CDR1 is KGHDR and CDR2 SFDVKD. V was shortened by 1 base and J by 6 bases, with 14 bases between the two germline ends. This CDR3 is built from 16 residues. CDR3 sequence reads: CATSDFRRGAPGELFF. The DNA of the CDR3 is TGTGCCACCAGTGATTTTAGACGGGGGGCCCCCGGGGAGCTGTTTTTT.

J is TRBJ2-1 and V is TRBV7-6; perhaps TRBD1 as D (6 bases). The end of the DNA is better explained by TRBJ1-1, so the J call may be wrong. Germline loops: CDR1 SGHVS, CDR2 FNYEAQ. CDR3 length: 15 amino acids. The CDR3: CASSSFGGANTEAFF. The CDR3 DNA reads as TGTGCCAGCAGCTCCTTCGGGGGGGCGAACACTGAAGCTTTCTTT.

This clonotype has at least ten counts. CDR3 DNA sequence: TGTGCCAGCAGCTTGGGTCAGGGGCCCCAAGAGACCCAGTACTTC. Its translation is CASSLGQGPQETQYF. This chain links TRBV5-6 with TRBJ2-5; a weak D match, TRBD1 (6 bases). Germline V gene data show CDR1 as SGHDT and CDR2 as YYEEEE. The length of the CDR3 is 15 residues. Trimming stripped 0 bases from V and 1 base from J, with 10 bases between. The full variable domain, rest sourced from reference TRBV5-6 and TRBJ2-5, is DAGVTQSPTHLIKTRGQQVTLRCSPKSGHDTVSWYQQALGQGPQFIFQYYEEEERQRGNFPDRFSGHQFPNYSSELNVNALLLGDSALYLCASSLGQGPQETQYFGPGTRLLVL.

Points on this clonotype: Just one base apart from a much larger clone, this may be a read error. The V call is TRBV19, the J call TRBJ1-1; D is unclear. CDR1 and CDR2 from the germline V gene are LNHDA and SQIVND (reference sequence). CDR3 length: 15 residues. The V end was cut by 3 bases, the J end by 3 bases, with 14 bases between. The CDR3 coding sequence is TGTGCCAGTAGTATTGGCCGGAACCGTCACACTGAAGCTTTCTTT. This codes for CASSIGRNRHTEAFF.

For this clonotype: With a much larger clone just one base away, this may be a read error. The gene calls are TRBV6-6 and TRBJ2-7; the D gene is possibly TRBD1 (6 bases). CDR3 size: 15 residues. Germline CDR1 reads MNHNY; CDR2 reads SVGAGI (reference sequence). Trimming left V 5 bases short and J 0 bases short, with 14 bases between. The CDR3 sequence: CASSKTETGSYEQYF. The CDR3 DNA reads as TGTGCCAGCAGTAAAACCGAGACAGGCTCCTACGAGCAGTACTTC.

Comments on this clonotype: Being one base from a much bigger clone, this may be a read error. The chain joins TRBV18 to TRBJ2-3, with TRBD2 matching 10 bases. J gave up 2 bases and V 6 bases, and 8 bases lay outside the gene matches. Looked up from germline, CDR1 is KGHSH and CDR2 is LQKENI. The length of the CDR3 is 16 residues. The CDR3 here is CASSLASGGYTDTQYF. CDR3 coding DNA: TGTGCCAGCTCCCTGGCTAGCGGGGGCTACACAGATACGCAGTATTTT.

As regards this clonotype: This could be a read error, since a much larger clone is one nucleotide away. This chain joins TRBV5-1 and TRBJ2-1; TRBD1 agrees at 7 bases. Per germline, CDR1 SGHRS and CDR2 YFSETQ. The CDR3 is 15 amino acids. CDR3 loop: CASGLKGTVYNEQFF. The CDR3 nucleotides are TGCGCCAGCGGCTTGAAGGGGACAGTCTACAATGAGCAGTTCTTC.

To note about this clonotype: One base away lies a much larger clone, so this may be a sequencing read error. The chain joins TRBV29-1 to TRBJ1-2, with 8 bases identical to TRBD1. The CDR3 sequence is 14 residues long. Germline CDR1 reads SQVTM; CDR2 reads ANQGSEA. As DNA, the CDR3 is TGCAGCGTTGATTCTGAGACAGGGGTTTATGGCTACGCCTTC. Residues: CSVDSETGVYGYAF.

This clonotype was picked up many times. The J gene is TRBJ1-2, the V gene TRBV2, with a weak D call TRBD1 (5 bases). The CDR3 is 13 residues long. V gave up 7 bases and J gave up 3 bases, with 12 bases separating them. From germline, CDR1 is SNHLY and CDR2 FYNNEI. CDR3 amino acids: CASTFDRYYGYTF. In DNA form, the CDR3 reads TGTGCCAGCACTTTTGACAGATACTATGGCTACACCTTC.

V is TRBV6-6 and J is TRBJ2-2; 12 bases agree with TRBD2. Germline CDR1 is MNHNY and CDR2 is SVGAGI (reference sequence). With V trimmed by 4 bases and J by 7 bases, 13 bases remained unmatched. This CDR3 is 18 amino acids long. This CDR3 is CASSSRTSGKGPRGELFF. For the CDR3, the DNA is TGTGCCAGCAGTTCCCGGACTAGCGGGAAAGGACCGCGCGGGGAGCTGTTTTTT.

Many counts were recorded for this clonotype. The rearrangement links TRBV20-1 to TRBJ2-2; D remains unclear. V was shortened by 6 bases and J by 7 bases, with 21 bases between the two germline ends. Per germline, CDR1 DFQATT and CDR2 SNEGSKA (reference sequence). The CDR3 runs to 15 residues. CDR3 residues: CSATPPHRRRGELFF. The DNA of the CDR3 is TGCAGTGCCACACCCCCACATCGGCGGCGCGGGGAGCTGTTTTTT.

V and J are TRBV20-1 and TRBJ1-5, with D maybe TRBD1 (5 bases). CDR3 length equals 14 residues. V shed 6 bases and J shed 11 bases, with 23 bases lying between them. CDR1 is DFQATT and CDR2 is SNEGSKA in the germline V gene (reference sequence). As DNA, the CDR3 is TGCAGTGCCCGGGGACTAGCGGGGGGGGAGACCCAGCATTTT. Translated: CSARGLAGGETQHF.

Comment on this clonotype: A much larger clonotype is one base distant, so this may be a read error. This chain links TRBV5-8 with TRBJ2-5, with 11 bases aligning to TRBD2. The CDR3 is 17 amino acids. Germline CDR1 and CDR2: SGHTS and YDEGEE. CDR3 amino acids: CASSLSSGGAALETQCF. The CDR3 bases are TGTGCCAGCAGCTTGAGTAGCGGGGGGGCCGCGCTAGAGACCCAGTGCTTC. The whole variable domain, remainder taken from reference TRBV5-8 and TRBJ2-5, is EAGVTQSPTHLIKTRGQQATLRCSPISGHTSVYWYQQALGLGLQFLLWYDEGEERNRGNFPPRFSGRQFPNYSSELNVNALELEDSALYLCASSLSSGGAALETQCFGPGTRLLVL.

The sample holds many counts of this clonotype. The chain has TRBV5-1 and TRBJ2-1, with TRBD2 matching over 11 bases. The CDR3 runs to 16 residues. J lost 4 bases, V lost 5 bases, and 8 bases had no gene match. Germline CDR1 and CDR2: SGHRS and YFSETQ. The CDR3 loop reads CASSVSGGAWYNEQFF. The CDR3, as DNA: TGCGCCAGCAGTGTTAGCGGGGGGGCTTGGTACAATGAGCAGTTCTTC.

Many counts were recorded for this clonotype. V and J are TRBV9 and TRBJ2-2; D might be TRBD2 (6 bases). The CDR3 spans 14 residues. Trimming left V 2 bases short and J 5 bases short, with 10 bases between. Germline V lookup: CDR1 SGDLS, CDR2 YYNGEE. DNA for the CDR3: TGTGCCAGCAGCGTCGTAGCGGAGACCGGGGAGCTGTTTTTT. Translating it yields CASSVVAETGELFF.

A word on this clonotype: This may be a read error, as it is one base from a much larger clone. The chain has TRBV6-1 and TRBJ2-3; D unclear. V lost 6 bases and J lost 1, with 14 bases in between. CDR1 and CDR2 from the germline V gene are MNHNS and SASEGT. This CDR3 spans 15 amino acids. CDR3 protein: CASSPLQARTDTQYF. The CDR3 region has the DNA TGTGCCAGCAGCCCTTTGCAGGCCCGCACAGATACGCAGTATTTT.

This clonotype was found many times. This chain joins TRBV12-3 or TRBV12-4 and TRBJ1-2; D is uncertain. This CDR3 has 12 residues. The ends were cut back, 6 bases at V and 4 bases at J, with 9 bases in the middle. CDR3 region: CASRISGYGYTF. In DNA, the CDR3 is TGTGCCAGCAGGATTTCAGGCTATGGCTACACCTTC.

This clonotype was recorded at least ten times. The V gene is TRBV2, the J gene TRBJ2-7; 7 bases are shared with TRBD2. V dropped 2 bases and J dropped 3; count of bases not matched to a gene: 1. The V gene's germline CDR1 is SNHLY and CDR2 FYNNEI. There are 13 residues in the CDR3. Here the CDR3 reads CASSELAVYEQYF. As DNA, the CDR3 is TGTGCCAGCAGTGAACTAGCGGTCTACGAGCAGTACTTC.

Notes on this clonotype: With a much larger clone just one base away, this may be a read error. This chain links TRBV5-6 with TRBJ1-2; a possible D gene is TRBD1 (5 bases). The germline CDR1 and CDR2 sequences are SGHDT and YYEEEE. V shed 4 bases and J shed 0 bases, with 19 bases lying between them. There are 17 residues in the CDR3. The CDR3 region is CASSPSGPSVPNYGYTF. The CDR3 DNA is TGTGCCAGCAGCCCCTCGGGACCTTCTGTACCTAACTATGGCTACACCTTC.

Turning to this clonotype: A much larger clonotype is one base distant, so this may be a read error. J is TRBJ1-2 and V is TRBV5-5; 7 positions agree with TRBD1. V dropped 7 bases and J dropped 5; count of bases not matched to a gene: 8. This CDR3 is 13 amino acids long. Germline V gene data show CDR1 as SGHKS and CDR2 as YYEKEE (reference sequence). Written as DNA, the CDR3 is TGTGCCAGCGTTGAAGGGGGCGTTTATGGCTACACCTTC. This codes for CASVEGGVYGYTF.

The table lists this clonotype with a few counts. A much larger clone differs from this one at a single base, so this may be a read error. This rearrangement joins TRBV7-2 to TRBJ1-2, with 10 bases that match TRBD1. Germline V gene data show CDR1 as SGHTA and CDR2 as FQGNSA. V gave up 5 bases and J gave up 5 bases; unmatched junction bases: 8. The CDR3 totals 15 residues. CDR3 sequence reads: CASSGKGQGSYGYTF. In DNA form, the CDR3 reads TGTGCCAGCAGCGGCAAGGGACAGGGGTCTTATGGCTACACCTTC.

This clonotype was found many times. The J gene is TRBJ2-3, the V gene TRBV19; 7 bases are shared with TRBD1. The germline V gene has CDR1 LNHDA and CDR2 SQIVND (reference sequence). This CDR3 is built from 16 residues. With 6 bases clipped from V and 0 bases from J, the junction kept 9 bases outside the gene matches. In DNA form, the CDR3 reads TGTGCCAGTAGCCTAGGGACAGTAACTAGCACAGATACGCAGTATTTT. This gives the protein CASSLGTVTSTDTQYF.

Turning to this clonotype: Mismatch with germline at one junction end may stem from a read error. The CDR3, as DNA: TGTGCCAGCACTTTAGCGGGGGGGAAATACAGTGAGCAGTTCTTC. Amino acid sequence: CASTLAGGKYSEQFF. The chain employs TRBV11-3 and TRBJ2-1; 11 bases are a match to TRBD2. The CDR3 has 15 amino acids. The V gene's germline CDR1 is SGHNT and CDR2 YENEEA. The whole variable domain, filled in from reference TRBV11-3 and TRBJ2-1, reads EAGVVQSPRYKIIEKKQPVAFWCNPISGHNTLYWYLQNLGQGPELLIRYENEEAVDDSQLPKDRFSAERLKGVDSTLKIQPAELGDSAVYLCASTLAGGKYSEQFFGPGTRLTVL.

Details on this clonotype: A much larger clone lies one base from this, so it may be a read error. The chain joins TRBV10-3 to TRBJ2-7, with D possibly TRBD1 on 6 matching bases. Looked up from germline, CDR1 is ENHRY and CDR2 is SYGVKD. This CDR3 has 13 residues. The CDR3 DNA follows: TGTGCCATCAGTGGGGACACTGCCTACGAGCAGTGCTTC. This codes for CAISGDTAYEQCF.